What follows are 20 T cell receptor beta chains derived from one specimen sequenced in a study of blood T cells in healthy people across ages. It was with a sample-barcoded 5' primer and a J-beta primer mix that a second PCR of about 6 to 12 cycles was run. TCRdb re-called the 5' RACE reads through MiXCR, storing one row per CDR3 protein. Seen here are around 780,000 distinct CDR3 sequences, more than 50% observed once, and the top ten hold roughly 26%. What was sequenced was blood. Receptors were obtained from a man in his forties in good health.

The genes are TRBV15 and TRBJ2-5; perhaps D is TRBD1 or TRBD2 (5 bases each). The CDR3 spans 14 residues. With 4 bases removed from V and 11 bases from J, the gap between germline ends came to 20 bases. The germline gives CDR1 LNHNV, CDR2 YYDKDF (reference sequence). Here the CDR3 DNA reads TGTGCCACCAGCAAACGGGACCTCCGCAATGAGCAGTACTTC. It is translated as CATSKRDLRNEQYF.

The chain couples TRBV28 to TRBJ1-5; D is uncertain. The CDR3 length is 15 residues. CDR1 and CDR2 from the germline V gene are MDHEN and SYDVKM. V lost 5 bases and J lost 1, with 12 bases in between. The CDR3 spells CASSTMTESNQPQHF. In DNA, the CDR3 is TGTGCCAGCAGTACCATGACGGAAAGCAATCAGCCCCAGCATTTT.

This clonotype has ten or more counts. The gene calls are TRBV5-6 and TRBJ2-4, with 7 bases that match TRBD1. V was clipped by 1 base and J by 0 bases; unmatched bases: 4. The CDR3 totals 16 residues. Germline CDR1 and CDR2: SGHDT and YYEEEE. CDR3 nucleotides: TGTGCCAGCAGCTTGCCGGGACAGTTAGCCAAAAACATTCAGTACTTC. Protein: CASSLPGQLAKNIQYF.

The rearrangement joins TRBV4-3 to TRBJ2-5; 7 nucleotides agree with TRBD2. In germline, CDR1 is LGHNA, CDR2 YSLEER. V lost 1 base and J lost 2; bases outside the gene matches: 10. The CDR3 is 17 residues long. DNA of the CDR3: TGCGCCAGCAGCCAAGTCGGCAGCGGGAAGGCACAAGAGACCCAGTACTTC. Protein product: CASSQVGSGKAQETQYF.

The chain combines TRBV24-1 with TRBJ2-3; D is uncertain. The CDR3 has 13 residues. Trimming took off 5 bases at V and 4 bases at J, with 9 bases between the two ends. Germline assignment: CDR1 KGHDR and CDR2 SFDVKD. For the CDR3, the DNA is TGTGCCACCAGTGGCACTCACTCAGATACGCAGTATTTT. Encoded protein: CATSGTHSDTQYF.

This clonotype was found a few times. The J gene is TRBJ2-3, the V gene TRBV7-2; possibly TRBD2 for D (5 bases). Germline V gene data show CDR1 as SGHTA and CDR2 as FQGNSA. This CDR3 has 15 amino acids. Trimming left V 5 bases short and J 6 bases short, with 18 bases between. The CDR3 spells CASSLQDFRGDTQYF. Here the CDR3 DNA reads TGTGCCAGCAGCCTTCAGGACTTTCGCGGGGATACGCAGTATTTT. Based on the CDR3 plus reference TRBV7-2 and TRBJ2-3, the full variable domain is GAGVSQSPSNKVTEKGKDVELRCDPISGHTALYWYRQSLGQGLEFLIYFQGNSAPDKSGLPSDRFSAERTGGSVSTLTIQRTQQEDSAVYLCASSLQDFRGDTQYFGPGTRLTVL.

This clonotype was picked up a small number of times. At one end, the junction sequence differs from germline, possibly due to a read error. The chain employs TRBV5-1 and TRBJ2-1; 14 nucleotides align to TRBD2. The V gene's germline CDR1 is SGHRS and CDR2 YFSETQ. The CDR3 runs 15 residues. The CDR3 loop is CASSSGLAGGDEQFF. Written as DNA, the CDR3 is TGTGCCAGCAGCTCCGGACTAGCGGGGGGCGATGAGCAGTTCTTC.

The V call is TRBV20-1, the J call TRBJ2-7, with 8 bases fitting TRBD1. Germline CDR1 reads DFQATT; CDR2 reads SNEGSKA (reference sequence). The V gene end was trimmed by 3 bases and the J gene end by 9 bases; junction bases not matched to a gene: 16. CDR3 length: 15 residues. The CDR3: CSASRGQGAGFGQYF. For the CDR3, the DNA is TGCAGTGCTAGTCGGGGGCAGGGGGCGGGCTTCGGGCAGTACTTC.

Here the CDR3 reads CASSPYSTGFDKNIQYF. DNA for the CDR3: TGTGCCAGCAGCCCTTATTCGACAGGATTCGACAAAAACATTCAGTACTTC. The chain couples TRBV5-6 to TRBJ2-4; D may be TRBD1 (6 bases). Deletions cut 4 bases from V and 3 bases from J, with 20 bases between. The germline gives CDR1 SGHDT, CDR2 YYEEEE. The CDR3 has 17 amino acids. The whole variable domain, remainder taken from reference TRBV5-6 and TRBJ2-4, is DAGVTQSPTHLIKTRGQQVTLRCSPKSGHDTVSWYQQALGQGPQFIFQYYEEEERQRGNFPDRFSGHQFPNYSSELNVNALLLGDSALYLCASSPYSTGFDKNIQYFGAGTRLSVL.

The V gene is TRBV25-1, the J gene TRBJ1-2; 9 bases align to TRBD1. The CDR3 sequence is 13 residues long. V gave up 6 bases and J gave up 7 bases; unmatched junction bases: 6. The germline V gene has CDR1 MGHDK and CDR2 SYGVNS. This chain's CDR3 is CASSWGDRVGYTF. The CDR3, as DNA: TGTGCCAGCAGCTGGGGGGACAGGGTTGGCTACACCTTC.

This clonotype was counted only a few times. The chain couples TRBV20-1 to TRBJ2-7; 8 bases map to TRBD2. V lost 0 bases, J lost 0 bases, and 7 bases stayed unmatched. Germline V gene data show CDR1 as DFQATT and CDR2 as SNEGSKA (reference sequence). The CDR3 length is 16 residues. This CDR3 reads CSARDLSGSGSYEQYF. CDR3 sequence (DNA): TGCAGTGCTAGAGATCTCAGCGGGAGCGGCTCCTACGAGCAGTACTTC.

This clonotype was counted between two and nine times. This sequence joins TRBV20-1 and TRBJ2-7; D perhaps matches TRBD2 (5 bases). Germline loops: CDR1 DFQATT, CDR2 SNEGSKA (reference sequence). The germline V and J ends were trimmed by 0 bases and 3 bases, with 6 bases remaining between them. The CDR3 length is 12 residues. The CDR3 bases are TGCAGTGCTAGAGACGGGGACTACGAGCAGTACTTC. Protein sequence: CSARDGDYEQYF.

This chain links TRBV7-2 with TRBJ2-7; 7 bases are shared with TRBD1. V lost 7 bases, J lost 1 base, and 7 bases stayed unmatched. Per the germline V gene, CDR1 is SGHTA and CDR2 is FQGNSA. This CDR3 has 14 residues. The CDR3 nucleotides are TGTGCCAGCACCGTAGGGGGCCGATCCTACGAGCAGTACTTC. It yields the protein CASTVGGRSYEQYF. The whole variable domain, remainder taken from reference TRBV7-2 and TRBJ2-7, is GAGVSQSPSNKVTEKGKDVELRCDPISGHTALYWYRQSLGQGLEFLIYFQGNSAPDKSGLPSDRFSAERTGGSVSTLTIQRTQQEDSAVYLCASTVGGRSYEQYFGPGTRLTVT.

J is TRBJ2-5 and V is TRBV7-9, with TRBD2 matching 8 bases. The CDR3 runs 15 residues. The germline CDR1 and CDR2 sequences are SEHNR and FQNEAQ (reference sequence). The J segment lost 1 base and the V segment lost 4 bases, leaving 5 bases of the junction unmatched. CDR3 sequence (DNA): TGTGCCAGCAGCTGGAGAGGACTAGCCCAAGAGACCCAGTACTTC. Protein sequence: CASSWRGLAQETQYF.

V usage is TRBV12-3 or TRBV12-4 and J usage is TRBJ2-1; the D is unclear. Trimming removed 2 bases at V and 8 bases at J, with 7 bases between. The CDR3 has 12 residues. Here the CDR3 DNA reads TGTGCCAGCAGTTTACTTGCACATGAGCAGTTCTTC. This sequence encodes CASSLLAHEQFF.

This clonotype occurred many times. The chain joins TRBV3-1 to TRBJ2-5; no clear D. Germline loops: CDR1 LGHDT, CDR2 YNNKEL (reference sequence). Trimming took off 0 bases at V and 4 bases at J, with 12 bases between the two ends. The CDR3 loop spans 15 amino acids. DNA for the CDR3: TGTGCCAGCAGCCAAGATGGTAGGGTCGCAGAGACCCAGTACTTC. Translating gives CASSQDGRVAETQYF.

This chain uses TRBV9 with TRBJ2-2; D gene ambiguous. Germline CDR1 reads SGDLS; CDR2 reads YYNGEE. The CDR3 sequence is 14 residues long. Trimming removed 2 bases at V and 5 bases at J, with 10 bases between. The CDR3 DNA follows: TGTGCCAGCAGCGTTTCCGTAGGAACCGGGGAGCTGTTTTTT. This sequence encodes CASSVSVGTGELFF. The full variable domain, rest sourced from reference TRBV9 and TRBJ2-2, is DSGVTQTPKHLITATGQRVTLRCSPRSGDLSVYWYQQSLDQGLQFLIQYYNGEERAKGNILERFSAQQFPDLHSELNLSSLELGDSALYFCASSVSVGTGELFFGEGSRLTVL.

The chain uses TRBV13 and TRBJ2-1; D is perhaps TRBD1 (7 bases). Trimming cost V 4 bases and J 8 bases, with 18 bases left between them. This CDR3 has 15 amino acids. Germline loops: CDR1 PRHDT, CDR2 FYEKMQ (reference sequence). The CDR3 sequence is CASSSGTVRGDEQFF. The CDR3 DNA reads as TGTGCCAGCAGCTCAGGGACCGTCAGGGGGGATGAGCAGTTCTTC.

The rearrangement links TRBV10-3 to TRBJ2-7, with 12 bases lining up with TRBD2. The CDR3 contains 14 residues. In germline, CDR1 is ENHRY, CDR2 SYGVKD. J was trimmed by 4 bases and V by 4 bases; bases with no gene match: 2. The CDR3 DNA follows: TGTGCCATCAGTGTACTAGCGGGAGGTTACGAGCAGTACTTC. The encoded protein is CAISVLAGGYEQYF.

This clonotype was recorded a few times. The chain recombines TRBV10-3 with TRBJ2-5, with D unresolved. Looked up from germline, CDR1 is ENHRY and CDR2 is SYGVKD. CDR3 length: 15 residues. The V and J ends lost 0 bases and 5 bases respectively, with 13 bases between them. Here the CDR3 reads CAISESRLARETQYF. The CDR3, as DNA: TGTGCCATCAGTGAGTCTAGGCTGGCCAGGGAGACCCAGTACTTC.